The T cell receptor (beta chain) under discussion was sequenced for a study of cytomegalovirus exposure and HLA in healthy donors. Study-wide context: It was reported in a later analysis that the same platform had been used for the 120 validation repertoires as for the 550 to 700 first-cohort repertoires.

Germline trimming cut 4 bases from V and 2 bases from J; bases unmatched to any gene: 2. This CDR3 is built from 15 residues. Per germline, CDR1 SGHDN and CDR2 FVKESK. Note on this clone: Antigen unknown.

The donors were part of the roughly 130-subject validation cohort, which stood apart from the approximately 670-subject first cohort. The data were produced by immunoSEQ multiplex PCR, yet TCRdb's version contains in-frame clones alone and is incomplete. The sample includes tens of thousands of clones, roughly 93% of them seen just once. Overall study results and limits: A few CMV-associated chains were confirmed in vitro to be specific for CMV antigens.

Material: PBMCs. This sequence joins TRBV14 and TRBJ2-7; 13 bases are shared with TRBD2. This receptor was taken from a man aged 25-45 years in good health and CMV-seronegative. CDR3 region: CASSLGLAGPYEQYF. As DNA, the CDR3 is TGTGCCAGCAGCCTGGGACTAGCGGGACCCTACGAGCAGTACTTC.